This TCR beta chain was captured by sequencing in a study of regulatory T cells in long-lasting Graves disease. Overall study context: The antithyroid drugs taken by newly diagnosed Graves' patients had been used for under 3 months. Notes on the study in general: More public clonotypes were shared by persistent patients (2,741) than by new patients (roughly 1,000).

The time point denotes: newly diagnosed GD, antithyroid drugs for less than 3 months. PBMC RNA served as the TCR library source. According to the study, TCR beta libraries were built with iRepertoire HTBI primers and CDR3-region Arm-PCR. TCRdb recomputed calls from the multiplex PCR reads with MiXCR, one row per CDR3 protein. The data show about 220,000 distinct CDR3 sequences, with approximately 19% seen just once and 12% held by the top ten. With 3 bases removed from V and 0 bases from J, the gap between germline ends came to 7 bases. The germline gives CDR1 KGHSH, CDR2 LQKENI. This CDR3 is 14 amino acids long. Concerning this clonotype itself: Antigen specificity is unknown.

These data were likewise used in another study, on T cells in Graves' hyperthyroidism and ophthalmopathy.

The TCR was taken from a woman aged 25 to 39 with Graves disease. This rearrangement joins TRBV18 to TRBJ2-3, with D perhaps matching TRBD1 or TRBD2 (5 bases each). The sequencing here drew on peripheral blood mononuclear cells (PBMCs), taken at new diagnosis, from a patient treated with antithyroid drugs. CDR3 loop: CASSPGPSTDTQYF. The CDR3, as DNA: TGTGCCAGCTCACCGGGACCAAGCACAGATACGCAGTATTTT.